Listed here is a single T cell receptor beta chain. What it binds is not known. Transcripts of RNA were the source for amplifying TCR beta CDR3 regions. RT-PCR in the first round used HTBI primers; a second-round multiplex PCR followed. TCRdb reanalysed the multiplex PCR reads using MiXCR and keeps one entry per CDR3 protein. The table includes about 210,000 distinct CDR3 sequences, less than 30% detected once. This entry is derived from a study of Graves' ophthalmopathy and Graves' hyperthyroidism. Overall study results and limits: Most expanded clonotypes in thyroid above 0.001 frequency also showed up in blood. The model achieved about 70% sensitivity and about 76% specificity for ophthalmopathy progression.

Per the germline V gene, CDR1 is MNHEY and CDR2 is SVGEGT. V was shortened by 10 bases and J by 3 bases, with 10 bases between the two germline ends. The CDR3 is made up of 11 amino acids. The source of this sequence is a man between 50 and 59 years old with Graves' ophthalmopathy. Sample: peripheral blood. This rearrangement joins TRBV6-2 or TRBV6-3 to TRBJ2-7, with D hard to call. CDR3 sequence reads: CATKQLYEQYF. The CDR3 nucleotides are TGTGCCACCAAACAGCTCTACGAGCAGTACTTC.